These 6 T cell receptor beta chains came from one sample sequenced in a study of T cells after yellow fever vaccination. TCRdb itself ran the 5' RACE reads through MiXCR, one entry per CDR3 protein. Here the sample spans 110,000 to 150,000 distinct CDR3 sequences, about 7% being singletons. The sequences come from CD4+ T cells sorted from PBMCs, collected 10 days after the yellow fever booster vaccination. The receptors were sampled from a man younger than 45 who received the YFV17D yellow fever vaccine.

Only a few counts were recorded for this clonotype. The chain combines TRBV20-1 with TRBJ1-6; D perhaps matches TRBD1 (5 bases). This CDR3 spans 15 amino acids. Trimming pared 5 bases from V and 0 bases from J, leaving 11 bases between. Looked up from germline, CDR1 is DFQATT and CDR2 is SNEGSKA (reference sequence). The CDR3 spells CSAARQSSYNSPLHF. The CDR3 DNA is TGCAGTGCTGCGCGACAGAGCTCCTATAATTCACCCCTCCACTTT.

This clonotype has ten or more counts. The rearrangement uses TRBV27 and TRBJ2-7, with TRBD1 matching 10 bases. V dropped 5 bases and J dropped 4; count of bases not matched to a gene: 5. The germline V gene has CDR1 MNHEY and CDR2 SMNVEV (reference sequence). The CDR3 totals 14 residues. The CDR3 DNA reads as TGTGCCAGCAGTCGCCGGGACAGGGGTTACGAGCAGTACTTC. Translated: CASSRRDRGYEQYF.

This clonotype was seen repeatedly, ten times or more. The chain carries TRBV20-1 and TRBJ2-7; no clear D. V gave up 2 bases and J gave up 7 bases, with 15 bases separating them. In germline, CDR1 is DFQATT, CDR2 SNEGSKA (reference sequence). The CDR3 loop spans 13 amino acids. This CDR3 is CSARSLPGWEQYF. The CDR3 DNA reads TGCAGTGCTAGATCCCTTCCCGGCTGGGAGCAGTACTTC.

Ten or more counts support this clonotype. The chain uses TRBV10-3 and TRBJ1-3, with D perhaps TRBD1 (5 bases). CDR3 length: 15 residues. CDR1 ENHRY and CDR2 SYGVKD come from the germline V gene. V lost 7 bases and J 2 bases, leaving 15 bases between the germline ends. The CDR3 region is CAINRDLNAGNTIYF. CDR3 nucleotide sequence: TGTGCCATCAACCGGGACCTTAACGCTGGAAACACCATATATTTT.

Remarks on this clonotype: Just one base apart from a much larger clone, this may be a read error. The CDR3 here is CASSLVAGVNDIQYF. The CDR3 DNA follows: TGTGCCAGCAGTTTAGTAGCGGGAGTTAACGACATTCAGTACTTC. The gene calls are TRBV12-3 or TRBV12-4 and TRBJ2-4; 9 bases line up with TRBD2. This CDR3 has 15 residues. J gave up 8 bases and V 1 base, and 6 bases lay outside the gene matches.

Ten or more counts support this clonotype. This chain connects TRBV9 to TRBJ2-5; 7 bases are shared with TRBD2. This CDR3 is built from 15 residues. CDR1 and CDR2 from the germline V gene are SGDLS and YYNGEE. With 4 bases clipped from V and 1 base from J, the junction kept 7 bases outside the gene matches. CDR3 in amino acids: CASSTRSGAQETQYF. In DNA form, the CDR3 reads TGTGCCAGCAGCACCCGAAGCGGGGCCCAAGAGACCCAGTACTTC.